A selection of T cell receptor beta chains follows, all from one sample in a study of cytomegalovirus exposure and HLA in healthy donors. The repertoire was sequenced with immunoSEQ multiplex PCR; TCRdb's copy has only in-frame clones and lacks some. The profile shows fewer than 250,000 clones, roughly 83% of them singletons. The sequencing sample was made of PBMCs. Receptors originate from a woman in her late teens or twenties in good health and CMV-seronegative. Both conserved end residues are trimmed from each CDR3.

CDR3,V
ASSPETGRDTEAF,TRBV27
ASSVGSREGSYNEQF,TRBV9
ASSPLIRGGNEQF,TRBV28
ASSEASAPNQPQH,TRBV6-1
ASPGVAPYNEQF,TRBV27
ASSEDGRGNIQY,TRBV2
ASSLGAGYTDTQY,TRBV5-1
ASSLHRQGGGYT,TRBV6-1
ASSISTGTAYQPQH,TRBV19
ASSPGWEQF,TRBV9
SVALGGVGYT,TRBV29-1
ASSRPGGTLNTEAF,TRBV4-1
ASSFSANYEQY,TRBV7-9
ASSRRTADGYT,TRBV5-1
ASSEDTSTNEKLF,TRBV2
AISEEVLGPQH,TRBV10-3
ASSERGDPSGGYT,TRBV6-1
AISRTSDTGELF,TRBV10-3
ASKRGLANKGEQY,TRBV28
ASSLGGNEQY,TRBV11-2
ASSLNAAGNEQF,TRBV7-3
ASSRARGSGTGELF,TRBV19
ASSLDLAGLSYEQY,TRBV5-1
ASRVAVLNTDTQY,TRBV27
SVEDSGTFEQY,TRBV29-1
ASRAGNTEAF,TRBV19
ASSLGDLANYGYT,TRBV5-1
ASSLAGTSGYNEQF,TRBV5-1
ASSLRQGGIYGYT,TRBV5-1
AWSPTGGGSPLH,TRBV30
ASSTLAGGRQETQY,TRBV9
ASSRDRPTNNSPLH,TRBV18
SVGEDGYT,TRBV29-1
ASSIGRDAEAF,TRBV19
ASSLGPQLRDRSYNEQF,TRBV5-1
ASSFGGASYEQY,TRBV7-2
ASSFWTGELMGNYGYT,TRBV7-9
ASSKDRGQETQY,TRBV21-1
ASVGGHEFGYT,TRBV2
AWSLQGAREQY,TRBV30
ASSMGGTGNEQF,TRBV19
AWSVGGASGNTIY,TRBV30
SMGGPETQY,TRBV29-1
ASSRLAGGNTGELF,TRBV18
ASSRSRDSSEKLF,TRBV19
ASSLAVGDRGANVLT,TRBV5-1
ASKSGRASYEQY,TRBV6-6
ASSLQTGNTEAF,TRBV27
ASSPGGGSFTTEQY,TRBV13
ASSVVQTLPGQY,TRBV9
ASSQPRLAGGGGAKNIQY,TRBV4-1
ASSQAGQSYEQY,TRBV4-1
ASSFVVNTEAF,TRBV7-8
ASGPLGRSFRGETQY,TRBV28
SVRLTNTEAF,TRBV29-1
AWRPLGGSLPETQY,TRBV30